The sequence of this T cell receptor (beta chain) was determined in a study of post-analysis software for immune sequencing data. Study-level findings and limits: TRBV5-6, TRBV5-1 and TRBV20-1 belonged to a set of roughly five TRBV segments that were more frequent in patients than controls. Same-batch preparations were strongly co-clustered by F measure. Significantly decreased normalized Chao1 diversity was recorded for multiple sclerosis patients relative to controls.

A remark on this clonotype: The antigen is undetermined.

Germline V gene data show CDR1 as ENHRY and CDR2 as SYGVKD. This CDR3 comprises 14 residues. J gave up 5 bases and V 5 bases, and 6 bases lay outside the gene matches. Carried by the TCR beta cDNA libraries were unique molecular identifiers. TCRdb redid the calling of the PCR reads with MiXCR, one entry per CDR3 protein. This table has about 820,000 distinct CDR3 sequences, around 50% appearing once. The rearrangement uses TRBV10-3 and TRBJ2-5, with 9 positions matching TRBD2. The receptor comes from a girl aged 5 to 17 with multiple sclerosis. Sequencing was done on a sample of blood. CDR3 in DNA: TGTGCCATCAGTCATGGAGCGGGAGGCGAGACCCAGTACTTC. Translated, it gives CAISHGAGGETQYF.